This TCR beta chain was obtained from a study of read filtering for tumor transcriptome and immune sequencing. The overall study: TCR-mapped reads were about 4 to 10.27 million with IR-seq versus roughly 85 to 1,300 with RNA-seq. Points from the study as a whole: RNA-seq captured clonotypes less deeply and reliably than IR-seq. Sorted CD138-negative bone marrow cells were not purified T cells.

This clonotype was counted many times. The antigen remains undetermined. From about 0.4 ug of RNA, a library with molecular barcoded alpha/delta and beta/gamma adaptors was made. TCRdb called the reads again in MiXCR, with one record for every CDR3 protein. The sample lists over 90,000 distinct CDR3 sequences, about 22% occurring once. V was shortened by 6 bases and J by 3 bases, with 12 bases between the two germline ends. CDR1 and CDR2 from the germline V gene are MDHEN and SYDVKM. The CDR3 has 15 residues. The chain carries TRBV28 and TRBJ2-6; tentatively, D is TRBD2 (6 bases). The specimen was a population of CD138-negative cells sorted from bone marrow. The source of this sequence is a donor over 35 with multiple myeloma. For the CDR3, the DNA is TGTGCCAGCAGCCCAGGAGGGTTTGGGGCCAACGTCCTGACTTTC. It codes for CASSPGGFGANVLTF.